What follows are 30 T cell receptor beta chains derived from one specimen sequenced in a study of blood T cell repertoires in COVID-19. TCRdb's copy holds only in-frame clones and misses some; the assay was immunoSEQ multiplex PCR. The sample includes 150,000 or so clones, around 88% of them seen just once. The sequenced sample was PBMCs or T cells enriched from blood (not recorded which). These TCRs come from a woman aged 50 to 60 in a cohort exposed to, infected with or recovered from COVID-19 (not recorded which).

The chain employs TRBV28 and TRBJ1-2, with 10 positions matching TRBD1. Unmatched junction bases numbered 11, after V lost 5 bases and J lost 8 bases. The germline V gene encodes CDR1 MDHEN and CDR2 SYDVKM. The CDR3 extends over 15 amino acids. CDR3 loop: CASSPPPGTGVGYTF. The CDR3 DNA reads TGTGCCAGCAGTCCTCCCCCCGGGACAGGGGTAGGCTACACCTTC.

V and J are TRBV3-1 (or the pseudogene TRBV3-2) and TRBJ1-4; D remains unclear. Looked up from germline, CDR1 is LGHDT and CDR2 is YNNKEL (reference sequence). V lost 0 bases, J lost 7 bases, and 15 bases lay in between. The CDR3 runs 16 residues. CDR3 sequence reads: CASSQDKSPHREKLFF. The DNA of the CDR3 is TGTGCCAGCAGCCAAGATAAGAGTCCTCATCGTGAAAAACTGTTTTTT.

This clone came up a few times. The rearrangement joins TRBV7-2 to TRBJ2-7; D might be TRBD1 (5 bases). V lost 2 bases to trimming and J lost 2 bases, with 10 bases between them. The CDR3 loop spans 14 amino acids. Germline V gene data show CDR1 as SGHTA and CDR2 as FQGNSA. The CDR3 sequence: CASSLRGYTYEQYF. The CDR3 DNA follows: TGTGCCAGCAGCTTAAGGGGATACACCTACGAGCAGTACTTC.

V usage is TRBV4-3 and J usage is TRBJ1-6, with D perhaps TRBD1 (5 bases). This CDR3 comprises 15 residues. Germline V gene lookup returns CDR1 LGHNA and CDR2 YSLEER. V lost 3 bases, J lost 1 base, and 7 bases lay in between. In DNA form, the CDR3 reads TGCGCCAGCAGCCAGGGGGGATCCTATAATTCACCCCTCCACTTT. Amino acids: CASSQGGSYNSPLHF.

The chain employs TRBV11-2 and TRBJ1-2, with D perhaps TRBD1 (5 bases). The CDR3 is 15 residues long. Trimming removed 1 base from V and 4 bases from J, with 13 bases in between. Germline V gene sequence: CDR1 SGHAT, CDR2 FQNNGV. CDR3 residues: CASSLGSGQGYGYTF. The DNA of the CDR3 is TGTGCCAGCAGCTTAGGGTCAGGGCAGGGCTATGGCTACACCTTC.

The CDR3 region is CACSEGAEDTQYF. For the CDR3, the DNA is TGTGCCTGCTCAGAGGGGGCGGAAGATACGCAGTATTTT. V usage is TRBV28 and J usage is TRBJ2-3; TRBD1 aligns across 7 bases. Looked up from germline, CDR1 is MDHEN and CDR2 is SYDVKM. V shed 11 bases, J shed 5 bases, and the junction held 10 bases outside the gene matches. The CDR3 is made up of 13 amino acids. The full variable domain, its missing parts supplied by reference TRBV28 and TRBJ2-3, is DVKVTQSSRYLVKRTGEKVFLECVQDMDHENMFWYRQDPGLGLRLIYFSYDVKMKEKGDIPEGYSVSREKKERFSLILESASTNQTSMYLCACSEGAEDTQYFGPGTRLTVL.

V usage is TRBV7-2 and J usage is TRBJ2-1, with 12 bases fitting TRBD2. J was trimmed by 6 bases and V by 8 bases; bases with no gene match: 11. The CDR3 loop spans 16 amino acids. Germline assignment: CDR1 SGHTA and CDR2 FQGNSA. The DNA of the CDR3 is TGTGCCAGCGCTGATCCCCTAGCGGGGGGGATCAATGAGCAGTTCTTC. It yields the protein CASADPLAGGINEQFF.

This rearrangement joins TRBV3-1 (or the pseudogene TRBV3-2) to TRBJ1-2; maybe TRBD1 (5 bases). V was trimmed by 1 base and J by 3 bases, leaving 9 bases between them. Germline CDR1 and CDR2: LGHDT and YNNKEL (reference sequence). This CDR3 comprises 14 residues. The CDR3 sequence is CASSQAAGHYGYTF. The CDR3 nucleotides are TGTGCCAGCAGCCAAGCTGCAGGGCACTATGGCTACACCTTC.

The rearrangement uses TRBV18 and TRBJ2-3; 10 nucleotides align to TRBD2. V lost 3 bases and J lost 0; bases outside the gene matches: 6. This CDR3 has 17 amino acids. The germline CDR1 and CDR2 sequences are KGHSH and LQKENI. CDR3: CASSPASSGGSTDTQYF. CDR3 DNA sequence: TGTGCCAGCTCACCCGCTAGTAGCGGGGGGAGCACAGATACGCAGTATTTT.

This sequence joins TRBV10-2 and TRBJ2-7; D remains ambiguous. The CDR3 runs to 13 residues. V was shortened by 4 bases and J by 3 bases, with 10 bases between the two germline ends. Germline CDR1 and CDR2: WSHSY and SAAADI. The CDR3 region is CASSVSADYEQYF. CDR3 DNA sequence: TGCGCCAGCAGTGTGTCAGCCGACTACGAGCAGTACTTC.

This chain uses TRBV19 with TRBJ1-5, with 8 bases lining up with TRBD1. The CDR3 is made up of 13 amino acids. Germline V gene data show CDR1 as LNHDA and CDR2 as SQIVND (reference sequence). V shed 4 bases, J shed 9 bases, and the junction held 5 bases outside the gene matches. In DNA form, the CDR3 reads TGTGCCAGTAGTAGGGACAGGTGGGGGCCCCAGCATTTT. Translating gives CASSRDRWGPQHF.

In DNA form, the CDR3 reads TGCGCCAGCAGCTTCAGGGGTCAAGGGGGCCAAGAGACCCAGTACTTC. The encoded protein is CASSFRGQGGQETQYF. The genes are TRBV5-1 and TRBJ2-5, with a tentative D call TRBD1 (6 bases). V was cut by 2 bases and J by 1 base, with 15 bases left in between. In germline, CDR1 is SGHRS, CDR2 YFSETQ. CDR3 length equals 16 residues.

The genes are TRBV5-5 and TRBJ1-5; possible D gene TRBD1, 5 bases. V shed 0 bases and J shed 6 bases, with 13 bases lying between them. Germline V gene data show CDR1 as SGHKS and CDR2 as YYEKEE (reference sequence). CDR3 length: 15 amino acids. The chain's CDR3 is CASSLEAGQGQPQHF. In DNA, the CDR3 is TGTGCCAGCAGCTTGGAAGCAGGGCAGGGTCAGCCCCAGCATTTT.

The chain carries TRBV4-2 and TRBJ2-7, with D tentatively TRBD1 (6 bases). Germline V CDR1 and CDR2: LGHNA, YNFKEQ. V was trimmed by 4 bases and J by 1 base, leaving 20 bases between them. This CDR3 region has 17 residues. The CDR3 loop reads CASSPHLATGYSYEQYF. For the CDR3, the DNA is TGTGCCAGCAGCCCCCACCTCGCGACAGGATATTCCTACGAGCAGTACTTC.

The V and J genes are TRBV6-5 and TRBJ1-2; D may be TRBD1 (6 bases). V was pared by 6 bases and J by 5 bases, with 19 bases between. CDR3 length equals 15 residues. Germline CDR1 MNHEY, CDR2 SVGAGI. CDR3 bases: TGTGCCAGCAGAGCCAACAGGGAGACGAATTATGGCTACACCTTC. The encoded protein is CASRANRETNYGYTF.

The rearrangement uses TRBV27 and TRBJ2-7; 9 bases match TRBD1. V shed 1 base, J shed 0 bases, and the junction held 4 bases outside the gene matches. The CDR3 has 16 amino acids. Germline CDR1 reads MNHEY; CDR2 reads SMNVEV (reference sequence). The CDR3 sequence is CASSLYGTGSSYEQYF. The CDR3 DNA is TGTGCCAGCAGTTTATACGGGACAGGGAGCTCCTACGAGCAGTACTTC.

V is TRBV5-4 and J is TRBJ2-5, with D possibly matching TRBD2 (7 bases). The CDR3 covers 14 residues. Per germline, CDR1 SGHNT and CDR2 YYREEE (reference sequence). V gave up 1 base and J gave up 5 bases, with 12 bases separating them. The CDR3 here is CASSLRGGAETQYF. The DNA for the CDR3 is TGTGCCAGCAGCTTGAGAGGGGGGGCGGAGACCCAGTACTTC.

The rearrangement joins TRBV19 to TRBJ1-1, with 8 bases identical to TRBD1. Germline V CDR1 and CDR2: LNHDA, SQIVND (reference sequence). V trimming: 4 bases; J trimming: 6 bases; junction bases outside the gene matches: 10. The CDR3 sequence is 15 residues long. The CDR3 DNA reads TGTGCCAGTAGTAGCGCTGGACAGGGTATGGCTGAAGCTTTCTTT. This sequence encodes CASSSAGQGMAEAFF.

The chain couples TRBV4-2 to TRBJ2-7; 7 nucleotides match TRBD2. The V gene's germline CDR1 is LGHNA and CDR2 YNFKEQ. The V gene end was trimmed by 4 bases and the J gene end by 3 bases; junction bases not matched to a gene: 9. The CDR3 runs to 15 residues. CDR3 sequence: CASSRPLAESYEQYF. CDR3 coding DNA: TGTGCCAGCAGCCGCCCTCTAGCGGAGAGCTACGAGCAGTACTTC.

V gene TRBV5-4 combines with J gene TRBJ2-7; TRBD1 agrees at 10 bases. This CDR3 has 14 amino acids. The V gene's germline CDR1 is SGHNT and CDR2 YYREEE (reference sequence). V gave up 4 bases and J gave up 4 bases; unmatched junction bases: 5. Here the CDR3 reads CASSAGQGTYEQYF. The DNA for the CDR3 is TGTGCCAGCAGCGCGGGACAGGGGACTTACGAGCAGTACTTC.

The chain is built from TRBV7-9 and TRBJ2-3, with D possibly TRBD1 on 6 matching bases. Germline lookup yields CDR1 SEHNR and CDR2 FQNEAQ (reference sequence). The CDR3 loop spans 14 amino acids. Trimming took off 7 bases at V and 0 bases at J, with 11 bases between the two ends. The CDR3 sequence is CASTRDTSTDTQYF. The CDR3 DNA follows: TGTGCCAGCACCCGGGACACGAGCACAGATACGCAGTATTTT.

V usage is TRBV5-6 and J usage is TRBJ2-3; D unclear. There are 11 residues in the CDR3. Germline V lookup: CDR1 SGHDT, CDR2 YYEEEE. V dropped 4 bases and J dropped 4 bases, with 4 bases sitting between them. CDR3 bases: TGTGCCAGCAGCGGAGCAGATACGCAGTATTTT. This encodes CASSGADTQYF.

The chain carries TRBV19 and TRBJ2-7; D uncertain. Trimming left V 3 bases short and J 0 bases short, with 3 bases between. The CDR3 runs 12 residues. CDR1 is LNHDA and CDR2 is SQIVND in the germline V gene (reference sequence). As DNA, the CDR3 is TGTGCCAGTAGTATGAGCTCCTACGAGCAGTACTTC. This gives the protein CASSMSSYEQYF.

The J gene is TRBJ2-4, the V gene TRBV9, with 7 bases that match TRBD2. V was pared by 3 bases and J by 7 bases, with 13 bases of the junction left unmatched. The CDR3 spans 16 residues. Germline V gene lookup returns CDR1 SGDLS and CDR2 YYNGEE. The CDR3 sequence is CASSGLPAGPGNIQYF. The CDR3 nucleotides are TGTGCCAGCAGCGGACTCCCAGCGGGACCGGGGAACATTCAGTACTTC.

The chain has TRBV3-1 (or the pseudogene TRBV3-2) and TRBJ2-7; no clear D gene. The germline V gene encodes CDR1 LGHDT and CDR2 YNNKEL (reference sequence). V was trimmed by 1 base and J by 1 base, leaving 11 bases between them. This CDR3 is built from 15 residues. The CDR3 DNA sequence: TGTGCCAGCAGCCAAGTAGGCGGCGCTTCCTACGAGCAGTACTTC. It is translated as CASSQVGGASYEQYF.

In regard to this clone: The junction departs from the called germline gene at one end, perhaps through a read error. V usage is TRBV18 and J usage is TRBJ1-1; D gene unclear. The germline CDR1 and CDR2 sequences are KGHSH and LQKENI. The CDR3 is made up of 15 amino acids. CDR3 nucleotides: TGTGCCAGTTCACCGCAGTCAATAACGAACACTGAAGCTTTCTTT. Amino acids: CASSPQSITNTEAFF.

The chain joins TRBV7-9 to TRBJ2-3, with a tentative D call TRBD1 (5 bases). The germline gives CDR1 SEHNR, CDR2 FQNEAQ (reference sequence). V was clipped by 5 bases and J by 4 bases, with 13 bases between them. The CDR3 sequence is 14 residues long. The CDR3 sequence: CASSPILGADTQYF. The CDR3 bases are TGTGCCAGCAGCCCAATTCTAGGGGCAGATACGCAGTATTTT. The full variable domain, with the rest looked up from reference TRBV7-9 and TRBJ2-3, is DTGVSQNPRHKITKRGQNVTFRCDPISEHNRLYWYRQTLGQGPEFLTYFQNEAQLEKSRLLSDRFSAERPKGSFSTLEIQRTEQGDSAMYLCASSPILGADTQYFGPGTRLTVL.

For the CDR3, the DNA is TGTGCCAGCACCGGAGCCGGGACAGGGACCTCTAACTATGGCTACACCTTC. This gives the protein CASTGAGTGTSNYGYTF. The chain carries TRBV28 and TRBJ1-2; 9 nucleotides align to TRBD1. The CDR3 has 17 amino acids. From germline, CDR1 is MDHEN and CDR2 SYDVKM. J lost 0 bases, V lost 7 bases, and 12 bases had no gene match.

The chain carries TRBV6-5 and TRBJ1-6; 7 bases fit TRBD1. V shed 6 bases, J shed 14 bases, and the junction held 16 bases outside the gene matches. Germline V gives CDR1 MNHEY, CDR2 SVGAGI. The CDR3 loop spans 15 amino acids. CDR3 sequence reads: CASSAGTAKIESLHF. The CDR3 DNA reads TGTGCCAGCAGCGCCGGGACAGCCAAAATTGAATCCCTCCACTTT.

This rearrangement joins TRBV19 to TRBJ1-1; D not certain. Between the trimmed V and J ends, which lost 0 bases and 4 bases, there was a span of 3 bases. The CDR3 loop spans 12 amino acids. Looked up from germline, CDR1 is LNHDA and CDR2 is SQIVND (reference sequence). The CDR3 DNA reads TGTGCCAGTAGTATAGATCTCACTGAAGCTTTCTTT. Translating it yields CASSIDLTEAFF.